The rows below give T cell receptor beta chains drawn from one sample of a study of radiotherapy plus CTLA-4 blockade in lung cancer. Measured with immunoSEQ multiplex PCR; TCRdb has only the in-frame clones, and not every one. The repertoire holds over 30,000 clones, with 60% to 80% as singletons. The sample consisted of peripheral blood, taken from a patient treated with radiotherapy plus ipilimumab. The receptors here all came from a human donor with non-small cell lung cancer that progressed on radiotherapy plus ipilimumab. The CDR3 runs from the conserved cysteine through the conserved F or W. Not every row has a clone size; where given, it reads once, few, many or a size class.

V	J	size	CDR3
TRBV15	TRBJ1-2	once	CATSRGAGGDYGYTF
TRBV9	TRBJ2-3	once	CASSVLAGDPTDTQYF
TRBV29-1	TRBJ2-7	-	CSVEPSGGYEQYF
TRBV27	TRBJ1-5	-	CASGTGVNQPQHF
TRBV4-2	TRBJ2-1	-	CASSQQTPSSGDNNEQFF
TRBV10-3	TRBJ1-2	-	CAISGGQDDYGYTF
TRBV7-2	TRBJ1-3	-	CASSLMGQPGNTIYF
TRBV6-1	TRBJ1-1	-	CASSDPAGGDTEAFF
TRBV18	TRBJ2-4	-	CASSQDRAKNIQYF
TRBV19	TRBJ1-4	-	CASSIGGTANEKLFF
TRBV7-2	TRBJ1-2	-	CASSRTGVYYGYTF
TRBV6-5	TRBJ1-6	-	CASSSRTAGSPLHF
TRBV5-5	TRBJ2-7	once	CASSLGWTGIEQYF
TRBV2	TRBJ2-1	-	CASRGRDIFYNEQFF